This T cell receptor beta chain is drawn from a study of blood T cell repertoires in COVID-19. Background on the study: Samples taken during acute and convalescent COVID-19 were collected in the United States, Italy and Spain. T cells, B-cell-depleted T cells, or PBMCs supplied cDNA or gDNA.

Under the authors' procedure: Reference gene primer amplification yielded estimated nucleated cell counts. TCRdb keeps only in-frame clones here, not all; method: immunoSEQ multiplex PCR. That table furnishes V, J and clone size, whereas the DNA furnished D and trimming. Of 160,000 or so clones listed, 75% to 90% were seen once; the top ten hold about 16%. The V gene's germline CDR1 is GTSNPN and CDR2 SVGIG (reference sequence). Trimming took 1 base from V and 3 from J, leaving 9 bases between them. The CDR3 covers 13 residues. The receptor was isolated from a woman aged 40 to 50 with acute or convalescent COVID-19. The sample comprised peripheral blood. This chain joins TRBV30 and TRBJ1-1; D uncertain. The CDR3 DNA is TGTGCCTGGAGTGGGAGTTTGGACACTGAAGCTTTCTTT. Translating it yields CAWSGSLDTEAFF.